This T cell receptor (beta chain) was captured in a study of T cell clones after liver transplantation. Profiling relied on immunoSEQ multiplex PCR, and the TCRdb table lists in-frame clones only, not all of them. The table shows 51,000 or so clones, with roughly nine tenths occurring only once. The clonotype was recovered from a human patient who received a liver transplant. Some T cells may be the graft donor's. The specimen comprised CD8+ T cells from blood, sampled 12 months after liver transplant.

The CDR3 DNA is TGTGCCAGCAGCTCCTGGGAGGGAATCACTGAAGCTTTCTTT. It encodes CASSSWEGITEAFF. This chain joins TRBV5-6 and TRBJ1-1, with no clear D. Per the germline V gene, CDR1 is SGHDT and CDR2 is YYEEEE. The CDR3 runs to 14 residues. V was clipped by 3 bases and J by 4 bases, with 13 bases between them. Filled out from reference TRBV5-6 and TRBJ1-1, the complete variable domain reads DAGVTQSPTHLIKTRGQQVTLRCSPKSGHDTVSWYQQALGQGPQFIFQYYEEEERQRGNFPDRFSGHQFPNYSSELNVNALLLGDSALYLCASSSWEGITEAFFGQGTRLTVV.